This record concerns one T cell receptor beta chain sequence. The source of the sample is a study of early T cells in non-severe SARS-CoV-2 infection. Study information: The sequenced material was bulk RNA from unsorted whole blood, and its chains were unpaired.

MiXCR, applied by TCRdb to the 5' RACE reads, yields one record per CDR3 protein. The table includes 43,000 or so distinct CDR3 sequences, roughly 7% detected once. V trimming: 6 bases; J trimming: 7 bases; junction bases outside the gene matches: 4. CDR1 and CDR2 from the germline V gene are SQVTM and ANQGSEA. The CDR3 loop spans 11 amino acids. The chain is built from TRBV29-1 and TRBJ1-1; TRBD1 matches 8 bases. Sequences were obtained from whole blood. This clonotype was obtained from an adult who was a healthcare worker with PCR-confirmed SARS-CoV-2 infection or an uninfected control (not recorded which). CDR3 region: CSVTGEVEAFF. For the CDR3, the DNA is TGCAGCGTGACAGGGGAGGTTGAAGCTTTCTTT.